The 22 T cell receptor beta chains in this list originate from one sample, sequenced in a study. TCRdb reprocessed the 5' RACE reads with MiXCR, giving one entry per CDR3 protein. Seen here are 34,000 or so distinct CDR3 sequences, 25% to 30% observed once, and the top ten hold 2% to 2.5%. Cells sorted as Tregs were CD4+, CD25+ and CD127-/low. The sample consisted of tumor-infiltrating Tregs sorted from the breast tumor. The receptors derive from a female donor with breast cancer.

This clonotype has only a few counts. The genes are TRBV5-1 and TRBJ1-1; D uncertain. CDR1 and CDR2 from the germline V gene are SGHRS and YFSETQ. Trimming stripped 1 base from V and 5 bases from J, with 9 bases between. The CDR3 is made up of 13 amino acids. The CDR3 spells CASSLYSGTEAFF. Here the CDR3 DNA reads TGCGCCAGCAGCTTGTATTCGGGAACTGAAGCTTTCTTT.

The J gene is TRBJ2-1, the V gene TRBV12-3 or TRBV12-4; 8 bases map to TRBD2. The CDR3 contains 16 residues. Unmatched junction bases numbered 11, after V lost 5 bases and J lost 5 bases. CDR3 in amino acids: CASSTGALAANNEQFF. The DNA of the CDR3 is TGTGCCAGCAGTACTGGGGCACTAGCGGCAAACAATGAGCAGTTCTTC.

This clonotype was observed at least ten times. The chain links TRBV7-2 to TRBJ1-5; TRBD1 might be the D (5 bases). This CDR3 is built from 13 residues. The ends were cut back, 4 bases at V and 7 bases at J, with 11 bases in the middle. The germline V gene has CDR1 SGHTA and CDR2 FQGNSA. This CDR3 is CASSSGLSQPQHF. The CDR3 bases are TGTGCCAGCAGCTCAGGGTTGTCGCAGCCCCAGCATTTT.

Many counts were recorded for this clonotype. This rearrangement joins TRBV24-1 to TRBJ2-5; 10 bases fit TRBD2. After removal of 3 bases from V and 6 bases from J, the junction contained 9 bases not matched to a gene. CDR3 length: 16 residues. Looked up from germline, CDR1 is KGHDR and CDR2 is SFDVKD. The DNA of the CDR3 is TGTGCCACCAGTGATGCAGCGGGAGGGCCGGGGAAGACCCAGTACTTC. It specifies CATSDAAGGPGKTQYF.

With regard to this clonotype: One end of the junction fails to match germline, which may point to a read error. The chain recombines TRBV18 with TRBJ1-1; D may be TRBD1 (6 bases). Germline V gives CDR1 KGHSH, CDR2 LQKENI. The length of the CDR3 is 14 residues. The CDR3 bases are TGTACCAGCTCCGACCAGACAGGCTACACTGAAGCTTTCTTT. Residues: CTSSDQTGYTEAFF.

Points on this clonotype: A single base separates this from a much larger clone, so it may be a read error. The chain combines TRBV20-1 with TRBJ1-1; D is ambiguous. Trimming pared 5 bases from V and 4 bases from J, leaving 14 bases between. CDR3 length: 13 amino acids. From germline, CDR1 is DFQATT and CDR2 SNEGSKA (reference sequence). CDR3 in amino acids: CSAPAGVSTEAFF. As DNA, the CDR3 is TGCAGTGCTCCAGCTGGGGTTAGCACTGAAGCTTTCTTT.

The sample holds many counts of this clonotype. The chain links TRBV5-1 to TRBJ1-2; no firm D call. This CDR3 spans 16 amino acids. Between the trimmed V and J ends, which lost 4 bases and 8 bases, there was a span of 24 bases. The germline V gene encodes CDR1 SGHRS and CDR2 YFSETQ. The CDR3 DNA sequence: TGCGCCAGCAGCCCGGACTTGGCGCGTCCCGGTATCGGCTACACCTTC. As protein: CASSPDLARPGIGYTF.

In the case of this clonotype: A much bigger clone sits one base away, suggesting this may be a read error. The V and J genes are TRBV11-2 and TRBJ1-2; D gene unclear. Germline V gene lookup returns CDR1 SGHAT and CDR2 FQNNGV. The CDR3 totals 12 residues. Deletions cut 3 bases from V and 8 bases from J, with 10 bases between. The CDR3 sequence is CASSLVARGYTF. The CDR3 DNA reads TGTGCCAGCAGCTTGGTTGCGAGGGGCTACACCTTC. Full variable domain (missing parts from reference TRBV11-2 and TRBJ1-2): EAGVAQSPRYKIIEKRQSVAFWCNPISGHATLYWYQQILGQGPKLLIQFQNNGVVDDSQLPKDRFSAERLKGVDSTLKIQPAKLEDSAVYLCASSLVARGYTFGSGTRLTVV.

The V and J genes are TRBV24-1 and TRBJ2-1; TRBD2 aligns across 15 bases. V gave up 4 bases and J gave up 7 bases; unmatched junction bases: 7. The CDR3 spans 17 residues. In germline, CDR1 is KGHDR, CDR2 SFDVKD. CDR3 amino acids: CATSEKTGTSGRNEQFF. In nucleotides, the CDR3 is TGTGCCACCAGTGAGAAAACCGGGACTAGCGGGAGGAATGAGCAGTTCTTC.

This clonotype was seen repeatedly, ten times or more. This chain connects TRBV4-1 to TRBJ2-1, with D possibly TRBD1 on 5 matching bases. The CDR3 spans 15 residues. CDR1 is MGHRA, CDR2 YSYEKL, per germline. The V gene lost 2 bases and the J gene lost 0 bases, with 8 bases spanning the gap. CDR3: CASSQQGYSYNEQFF. In DNA, the CDR3 is TGCGCCAGCAGCCAACAGGGTTACTCCTACAATGAGCAGTTCTTC.

This clonotype was observed many times. The chain recombines TRBV18 with TRBJ1-1, with 7 bases lining up with TRBD1. V lost 0 bases and J lost 5; bases outside the gene matches: 12. CDR3 length equals 17 residues. The germline gives CDR1 KGHSH, CDR2 LQKENI. DNA for the CDR3: TGTGCCAGCTCACCACCGGCGGGGAACAGGGGTTGGACTGAAGCTTTCTTT. It is translated as CASSPPAGNRGWTEAFF. Complete variable domain (other parts from reference TRBV18 and TRBJ1-1): NAGVMQNPRHLVRRRGQEARLRCSPMKGHSHVYWYRQLPEEGLKFMVYLQKENIIDESGMPKERFSAEFPKEGPSILRIQQVVRGDSAAYFCASSPPAGNRGWTEAFFGQGTRLTVV.

This clonotype was counted at least ten times. V gene TRBV11-2 combines with J gene TRBJ1-1; D might be TRBD1 (5 bases). Trimming pared 5 bases from V and 2 bases from J, leaving 15 bases between. This CDR3 comprises 15 residues. Germline V CDR1 and CDR2: SGHAT, FQNNGV. As DNA, the CDR3 is TGTGCCAGCAGCCCGGGAGTGGGGCGAAACACTGAAGCTTTCTTT. Residues: CASSPGVGRNTEAFF. Together with reference TRBV11-2 and TRBJ1-1, the CDR3 gives the full variable domain: EAGVAQSPRYKIIEKRQSVAFWCNPISGHATLYWYQQILGQGPKLLIQFQNNGVVDDSQLPKDRFSAERLKGVDSTLKIQPAKLEDSAVYLCASSPGVGRNTEAFFGQGTRLTVV.

This clonotype was counted between two and nine times. CDR3 in amino acids: CSARDVGGSYNEQFF. The CDR3 region has the DNA TGCAGTGCTAGAGATGTTGGCGGTTCCTACAATGAGCAGTTCTTC. The chain has TRBV20-1 and TRBJ2-1; no firm D call. V lost 0 bases and J lost 1, with 10 bases in between. CDR3 length: 15 residues. CDR1 is DFQATT and CDR2 is SNEGSKA in the germline V gene (reference sequence).

The CDR3 sequence is CASSPRQGVDEQYF. Here the CDR3 DNA reads TGTGCCAGCAGCCCCCGACAGGGCGTCGACGAGCAGTACTTC. The gene calls are TRBV3-1 and TRBJ2-7; 7 nucleotides line up with TRBD1. The CDR3 spans 14 residues. Germline V gives CDR1 LGHDT, CDR2 YNNKEL (reference sequence). V shed 4 bases and J 5 bases; nucleotides not matched to a gene: 8.

In its sample, this clonotype was seen many times. The chain employs TRBV2 and TRBJ2-7; the D gene is possibly TRBD2 (5 bases). Trimming cost V 10 bases and J 4 bases, with 23 bases left between them. This CDR3 comprises 15 residues. Per germline, CDR1 SNHLY and CDR2 FYNNEI. CDR3: CATGWADGNRYEQYF. DNA of the CDR3: TGTGCCACGGGGTGGGCGGACGGTAATCGGTACGAGCAGTACTTC.

Notes on this clonotype: This may be a read error: a much more frequent sequence differs by one nucleotide. The chain combines TRBV20-1 with TRBJ1-5; D not certain. Germline CDR1 DFQATT, CDR2 SNEGSKA (reference sequence). V was trimmed by 1 base and J by 1 base, leaving 11 bases between them. The CDR3 contains 15 residues. CDR3 nucleotides: TGCAGTGCTAGAGGGGGTGAGGTGAGCAATCAGCCCCAGCATTTT. It yields the protein CSARGGEVSNQPQHF.

This clonotype was recorded a few times. This chain uses TRBV20-1 with TRBJ2-7, with 7 bases that match TRBD2. Trimming took 3 bases from V and 1 from J; bases not matched to a gene: 3. CDR3 length equals 13 residues. CDR1 and CDR2 (germline): DFQATT, SNEGSKA (reference sequence). CDR3 amino acids: CSASQGLSYEQYF. The CDR3 nucleotides read TGCAGTGCTAGCCAGGGACTATCCTACGAGCAGTACTTC.

Within the sample, this clonotype is medium-sized. The chain joins TRBV10-1 to TRBJ2-7; 7 bases fit TRBD2. Germline lookup yields CDR1 WNHNN and CDR2 SYGVQD (reference sequence). The V and J ends lost 3 bases and 2 bases, in that order; junction bases with no gene match: 7. The CDR3 is made up of 15 amino acids. The DNA of the CDR3 is TGCGCCAGCAGTGACGGGACGGCGGGGGCCTACGAGCAGTACTTC. Translating it yields CASSDGTAGAYEQYF.

This clonotype was recorded many times. The chain is built from TRBV15 and TRBJ1-2; D is possibly TRBD1 (5 bases). This CDR3 region has 13 residues. The germline V gene encodes CDR1 LNHNV and CDR2 YYDKDF (reference sequence). The ends were cut back, 0 bases at V and 8 bases at J, with 10 bases in the middle. The CDR3 bases are TGTGCCACCAGCAGAGATAGCGGGGCCGGCTACACCTTC. The encoded protein is CATSRDSGAGYTF.

To note about this clonotype: It may be a read error: a sequence one base away is much more abundant. The chain employs TRBV6-4 and TRBJ1-5, with D possibly being TRBD1 (6 bases). The germline V gene has CDR1 MRHNA and CDR2 SNTAGT. V was pared by 7 bases and J by 8 bases, with 15 bases between. CDR3 length equals 13 residues. The CDR3 nucleotides are TGTGCCAGCAACAGACAGGCTGGGGAGCCCCAGCATTTT. Its translation is CASNRQAGEPQHF.

The genes are TRBV6-2 or TRBV6-3 and TRBJ2-7; 8 nucleotides line up with TRBD1. Germline CDR1 MNHEY, CDR2 SVGEGT. V lost 2 bases to trimming and J lost 0 bases; unmatched junction nucleotides: 9. The CDR3 consists of 17 residues. This chain's CDR3 is CASSYTRRQGFSYEQYF. In DNA, the CDR3 is TGTGCCAGCAGTTACACACGACGACAGGGGTTCTCCTACGAGCAGTACTTC.

There are many counts of this clonotype. The V and J genes are TRBV6-6 and TRBJ2-3; the match to TRBD2 covers 10 bases. Germline assignment: CDR1 MNHNY and CDR2 SVGAGI (reference sequence). The CDR3 spans 18 residues. V lost 0 bases and J lost 1; bases outside the gene matches: 7. The CDR3 is CASSYSASGRQGTDTQYF. The CDR3 bases are TGTGCCAGCAGTTACTCGGCTAGCGGGAGACAAGGCACAGATACGCAGTATTTT.